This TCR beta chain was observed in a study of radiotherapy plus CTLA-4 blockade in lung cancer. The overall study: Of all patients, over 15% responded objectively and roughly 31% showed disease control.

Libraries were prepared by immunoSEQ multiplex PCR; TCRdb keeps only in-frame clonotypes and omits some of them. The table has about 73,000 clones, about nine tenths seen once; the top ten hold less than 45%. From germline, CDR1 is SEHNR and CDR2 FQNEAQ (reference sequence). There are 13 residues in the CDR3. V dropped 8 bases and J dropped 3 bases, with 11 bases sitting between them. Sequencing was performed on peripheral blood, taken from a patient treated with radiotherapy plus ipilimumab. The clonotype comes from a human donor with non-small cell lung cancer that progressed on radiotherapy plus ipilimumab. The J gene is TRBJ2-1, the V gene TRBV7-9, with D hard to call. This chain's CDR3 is CASGLWGYNEQFF. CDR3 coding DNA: TGTGCCAGCGGCCTGTGGGGCTACAATGAGCAGTTCTTC. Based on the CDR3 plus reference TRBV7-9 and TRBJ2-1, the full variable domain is DTGVSQNPRHKITKRGQNVTFRCDPISEHNRLYWYRQTLGQGPEFLTYFQNEAQLEKSRLLSDRFSAERPKGSFSTLEIQRTEQGDSAMYLCASGLWGYNEQFFGPGTRLTVL.